This is a list of T cell receptor beta chains from one sample in a study of blood T cell repertoires in COVID-19. The assay was immunoSEQ multiplex PCR, and TCRdb's table has in-frame clones only and misses some. This table holds roughly 80,000 clones, roughly 80% found once. Sequencing used peripheral blood. The receptors stem from a human donor in a cohort sampled during active COVID-19. The CDR3 runs from the conserved cysteine through the conserved F or W. The D gene is left open where the match is weak. The size field is filled for only some rows; it gives once, few, many or a size class.

v_call	d_call	clone_size	j_call	cdr3_nt	cdr3_aa
TRBV30	.	.	TRBJ1-5	TGTGCCTGGAGTGTAAGGTTTGGGGCGAGCAATCAGCCCCAGCATTTT	CAWSVRFGASNQPQHF
TRBV28	TRBD1	.	TRBJ1-5	TGTGCCAGCACCCGGACAGGCCGCAATCAGCCCCAGCATTTT	CASTRTGRNQPQHF
TRBV27	TRBD1	.	TRBJ1-1	TGTGCCAGCAGTTCGCCGGGACAGGGGGCGATTGGAGCTTTCTTT	CASSSPGQGAIGAFF
TRBV12-5	TRBD1	.	TRBJ2-2	TGTGCTAGTGGTCCCTCGACAGGGGCGGGCGGGGAGCTGTTTTTT	CASGPSTGAGGELFF
TRBV29-1	TRBD1	.	TRBJ2-1	TGCAGCGTCCGATTGGGGACAGGGGGCTTCAATGAGCAGTTCTTC	CSVRLGTGGFNEQFF
TRBV10-1	.	.	TRBJ2-1	TGCGCCAGCAGTGAGTCTGAGGGGGGGCCGAGACATGAGCAGTTCTTC	CASSESEGGPRHEQFF
TRBV6-5	.	.	TRBJ1-6	TGTGCCAGCAGTTACTCGGGTCGAGGCTATAATTCACCCCTCCACTTT	CASSYSGRGYNSPLHF
TRBV6-5	.	.	TRBJ2-3	TGTGCCAGCAGTTTAGCCGCGGGGACGCAGTATTTT	CASSLAAGTQYF
TRBV27	.	.	TRBJ1-6	TGTGCCAGCAGTTTATCGTGGAGGGCCTATAGCTCCTATAATTCACCCCTCCACTTT	CASSLSWRAYSSYNSPLHF
TRBV7-2	TRBD2	.	TRBJ2-7	TGTGCCAGCAGCTTAGGGGGACTAGCGGTACGGGAGCAGTACTTC	CASSLGGLAVREQYF
TRBV7-9	.	.	TRBJ2-7	TGTGCCAGCAGCTCAGGTTACGCAGGGCGGCACGAGCAGTACTTC	CASSSGYAGRHEQYF
TRBV10-3	TRBD1	few	TRBJ1-1	TGTGCCATCAGCCTGACAGGGATGGCTGAAGCTTTCTTT	CAISLTGMAEAFF
TRBV5-1	.	.	TRBJ2-3	TGCGCCAGCAGCCCATGGGGGCCTACGGGAGGTAGCACAGATACGCAGTATTTT	CASSPWGPTGGSTDTQYF
TRBV11-2	TRBD1	.	TRBJ2-2	TGTGCCAGCAGCTTAGTTCAGGGGGAAGCCGGGGAGCTGTTTTTT	CASSLVQGEAGELFF
TRBV2	.	.	TRBJ1-1	TGTGCCAGCAGTTTTCAGGGGATGAACACTGAAGCTTTCTTT	CASSFQGMNTEAFF
TRBV19	.	few	TRBJ2-1	TGTGCCAGTAGTACCACGGGACTTACACTCTACAATGAGCAGTTCTTC	CASSTTGLTLYNEQFF
TRBV10-2	.	few	TRBJ1-1	TGCGCCAGCAGTCATCTCAAGGGAGGCACTGAAGCTTTCTTT	CASSHLKGGTEAFF
TRBV29-1	TRBD1	once	TRBJ2-1	TGCAGCGTTGAAAGGGACAGGGCCTACAATGAGCAGTTCTTC	CSVERDRAYNEQFF
TRBV7-9	.	.	TRBJ1-4	TGTGCCAGCAGCTACTACCCACGCGAAAAACTGTTTTTT	CASSYYPREKLFF
TRBV6-5	.	.	TRBJ2-1	TGTGCCACCCAGAGGGACACCCTTGGTCAGTTCTTC	CATQRDTLGQFF
TRBV28	.	once	TRBJ2-7	TGTGCCACCAGGGGACCGGGAGTCGACGAGCAGTACTTC	CATRGPGVDEQYF
TRBV18	TRBD2	.	TRBJ2-3	TGTGCCAGCTCACCAGAGGCTAGCGGGAGTACGCAGTATTTT	CASSPEASGSTQYF
TRBV9	.	.	TRBJ1-3	TGTGCCAGCAGCGCGCGGGGTACGTCTGGAAACACCATATATTTT	CASSARGTSGNTIYF
TRBV5-1	TRBD1	.	TRBJ2-7	TGCGCCAGCAGCTCGCAGGGACAGCAAACCTACGAGCAGTACTTC	CASSSQGQQTYEQYF
TRBV18	TRBD2	few	TRBJ2-3	TGTGCCAGCTCACCACCGTCTAGCGGGAGCACAGATACGCAGTATTTT	CASSPPSSGSTDTQYF
TRBV18	.	.	TRBJ1-2	TGTGCCAGCTCACCCCCGGGAGACTATGGCTACACCTTC	CASSPPGDYGYTF
TRBV3-1/TRBV3-2	.	.	TRBJ1-2	TGTGCCAGCAGCCAAGACCGGGGTCGGGCCCTCTACTTC	CASSQDRGRALYF
TRBV7-9	.	.	TRBJ1-4	TGTGCCAGCAGCTTAGGACAGATAACTAATGAAAAACTGTTTTTT	CASSLGQITNEKLFF
TRBV25-1	.	.	TRBJ2-7	TGTGCCAGCAGACATCCGGGATCCTACGAGCAGTACTTC	CASRHPGSYEQYF
TRBV5-8	TRBD1	.	TRBJ1-2	TGTGCCAGCAGCTTGGTTTTGGGACAGGGGTATCTCACCTTC	CASSLVLGQGYLTF
TRBV11-3	TRBD1	.	TRBJ1-1	TGTGCTAGCAGCAAGACAGGGTACACTGAAGCTTTCTTT	CASSKTGYTEAFF
TRBV19	TRBD1	few	TRBJ2-5	TGTGCCAGTAGTACCCCAGGGGGCGGGCAAGAGACCCAGTACTTC	CASSTPGGGQETQYF
TRBV27	TRBD1	.	TRBJ1-6	TGTGCCAGCAGTCCTTCCCGTACCGACAGGGGGTCCTCCTATAATTCACCCCTCCACTTT	CASSPSRTDRGSSYNSPLHF
TRBV5-1	TRBD1	once	TRBJ2-4	TGCGCCAGCAGCTGGGGGACAGGCGACAAAAACATTCAGTACTTC	CASSWGTGDKNIQYF
TRBV5-6	TRBD1	.	TRBJ2-1	TGTGCCAGCAGCCCGGGACAGGGTAGGGGCAATGAGCAGTTCTTC	CASSPGQGRGNEQFF
TRBV18	.	.	TRBJ1-1	TGTGCCAGCTCACGACCCTCACAGGGTAGCACTGAAGCTTTCTTT	CASSRPSQGSTEAFF
TRBV5-1	TRBD1	.	TRBJ1-3	TGCGCCAGCAGCCCTGGACAGGAGAGCTCTGGAAACACCATATATTTT	CASSPGQESSGNTIYF
TRBV5-6	TRBD2	.	TRBJ2-1	TGTGCCAGCAGCTTGGGCGGGGGCTCCTACAATGAGCAGTTCTTC	CASSLGGGSYNEQFF
TRBV19	.	.	TRBJ2-3	TGTGCCAGCAAACAGGGAGATACGCAGTATTTT	CASKQGDTQYF
TRBV5-6	.	.	TRBJ2-7	TGTGCCAGCAGCTTGGGAGGGGGGGACTTTTACGAGCAGTACTTC	CASSLGGGDFYEQYF
TRBV5-4	TRBD1	.	TRBJ1-4	TGTGCCAGCTCGGAAAGGGACAGGGGAGAAAAACTGTTTTTT	CASSERDRGEKLFF
TRBV9	.	.	TRBJ1-5	TGTGCCAGCAGCGTCGGTAGCAATCAGCCCCAGCATTTT	CASSVGSNQPQHF
TRBV5-6	.	.	TRBJ2-5	TGTGCCAGCAGCTCAACAGGGTTAGAGACCCAGTACTTC	CASSSTGLETQYF
TRBV5-4	.	once	TRBJ1-1	TGTGCCAGCAGCGGGAGGGGGGACACTGAAGCTTTCTTT	CASSGRGDTEAFF
TRBV2	TRBD1	.	TRBJ1-1	TGTGCCAGCAGCGTGGACAGGGTTGATGAAGCTTTCTTT	CASSVDRVDEAFF
TRBV6-1	TRBD2	.	TRBJ2-1	TGTGCCAGCAGTGAAGCGACGATCACGTATAGCGGGAGGGGTAATGAGCAGTTCTTC	CASSEATITYSGRGNEQFF
TRBV2	.	.	TRBJ2-6	TGTGCCAGCAGTGACTTCTCTGGGGCCAACGTCCTGACTTTC	CASSDFSGANVLTF
TRBV5-1	TRBD1	.	TRBJ1-2	TGCGCCAGCAGCCTGACAGGGGTGTTCGGCTACACCTTC	CASSLTGVFGYTF
TRBV9	TRBD1	once	TRBJ1-5	TGTGCCAGCAGCCTCGACAGGGGGGGTCAGCCCCAGCATTTT	CASSLDRGGQPQHF
TRBV5-1	TRBD1	.	TRBJ1-5	TGCGCCAGCAGTCCTGGACAGGAGAATCAGCCCCAGCATTTT	CASSPGQENQPQHF
TRBV2	.	.	TRBJ1-5	TGTGCCAGCGTCCCCTTTCTAGATCAGCCCCAGCATTTT	CASVPFLDQPQHF
TRBV15	TRBD2	.	TRBJ2-5	TGTGCCACCAGCAGAGCTCGGGGGGGCCAGTACTTC	CATSRARGGQYF
TRBV4-1	.	.	TRBJ2-6	TGCGCCAGCAGCCCAGGAACAGGGCGGTTCGGGGCCAACGTCCTGACTTTC	CASSPGTGRFGANVLTF
TRBV6-6	TRBD1	few	TRBJ2-7	TGTGCCAGCAACGACCCCGGGACAGGGTCTTACGAGCAGTACTTC	CASNDPGTGSYEQYF
TRBV27	.	.	TRBJ1-5	TGTGCCAGCAGGAAGGGGGGGGCTAGCAATCAGCCCCAGCATTTT	CASRKGGASNQPQHF